A single sample is the source of the 17 T cell receptor beta chains below, sequenced in a study of blood T cell repertoires in COVID-19. Profiling relied on immunoSEQ multiplex PCR, and the TCRdb table lists in-frame clones only, not all of them. The sample has around 200,000 clones; about 85% are singletons. Specimen: peripheral blood. The receptors originated from an elderly woman with acute or convalescent COVID-19.

Details on this clone: The junction and the germline gene differ at one end; a read error may be behind it. The genes are TRBV6-5 and TRBJ2-1, with 13 bases matching TRBD2. Germline V lookup: CDR1 MNHEY, CDR2 SVGAGI. This CDR3 region has 14 residues. The CDR3 DNA follows: TGTGCCAGCAGTAAACCTGGACTAGCGGGAGTAGTGCTCTTC. Protein: CASSKPGLAGVVLF.

This clone has just one count. V and J are TRBV2 and TRBJ2-3, with D possibly being TRBD1 (6 bases). Per the germline V gene, CDR1 is SNHLY and CDR2 is FYNNEI. Trimming took off 8 bases at V and 5 bases at J, with 20 bases between the two ends. The CDR3 loop spans 15 amino acids. CDR3 residues: CASFRGQGREDTQYF. CDR3 sequence (DNA): TGTGCCAGCTTTAGAGGGCAGGGGAGAGAAGATACGCAGTATTTT.

The chain has TRBV20-1 and TRBJ1-2; TRBD1 matches at 8 bases. V was pared by 3 bases and J by 6 bases, with 9 bases of the junction left unmatched. Germline V lookup: CDR1 DFQATT, CDR2 SNEGSKA (reference sequence). The CDR3 contains 14 residues. CDR3 in DNA: TGCAGTGCTAGTCCCCAGGGGGCGGCAGATGGCTACACCTTC. This translates into CSASPQGAADGYTF.

This chain uses TRBV5-1 with TRBJ1-1, with unresolved D. From germline, CDR1 is SGHRS and CDR2 YFSETQ. This CDR3 is 14 amino acids long. Trimming shortened V by 2 bases and J by 0 bases, and 8 bases separated the two germline ends. CDR3 in DNA: TGCGCCAGCAGCTTACAGACTATGAACACTGAAGCTTTCTTT. Its protein is CASSLQTMNTEAFF.

The chain links TRBV29-1 to TRBJ1-1; 7 bases align to TRBD1. Germline CDR1 is SQVTM and CDR2 is ANQGSEA. This CDR3 spans 13 amino acids. V shed 6 bases, J shed 3 bases, and the junction held 7 bases outside the gene matches. DNA of the CDR3: TGCAGCGTGGCCGAAGGGGGCTACACTGAAGCTTTCTTT. Its translation: CSVAEGGYTEAFF.

This chain joins TRBV10-1 and TRBJ2-5; TRBD1 agrees at 10 bases. Trimming removed 9 bases from V and 5 bases from J; junction bases left unmatched: 15. This CDR3 has 16 amino acids. Per germline, CDR1 WNHNN and CDR2 SYGVQD (reference sequence). CDR3 DNA: TGCGCCAGAGGACCGACCGGGACAGGGGACCGGGAGACCCAGTACTTC. The encoded protein is CARGPTGTGDRETQYF.

This clone showed up just once. The chain employs TRBV4-2 and TRBJ2-7; 11 nucleotides align to TRBD1. The V segment lost 1 base and the J segment 3 bases; nucleotides outside the gene matches: 5. Germline V gene sequence: CDR1 LGHNA, CDR2 YNFKEQ. CDR3 length equals 16 residues. The CDR3 reads CASSQGLGQGGYEQYF. In nucleotides, the CDR3 is TGTGCCAGCAGCCAAGGATTGGGACAGGGGGGCTACGAGCAGTACTTC.

The gene calls are TRBV6-5 and TRBJ1-6; 8 nucleotides line up with TRBD1. After removal of 0 bases from V and 9 bases from J, the junction contained 4 bases not matched to a gene. Germline V gives CDR1 MNHEY, CDR2 SVGAGI. The CDR3 covers 15 residues. CDR3 bases: TGTGCCAGCAGTTACTCCGAGACAGGGGTTTCACCCCTCCACTTT. Protein: CASSYSETGVSPLHF.

The rearrangement links TRBV28 to TRBJ2-3, with D possibly being TRBD2 (7 bases). The ends were cut back, 8 bases at V and 4 bases at J, with 22 bases in the middle. CDR3 size: 16 residues. Germline CDR1 and CDR2: MDHEN and SYDVKM. The CDR3 coding sequence is TGTGCCAGCCGATTTTCTAGGGGGAGGGGCGCAGATACGCAGTATTTT. Translation: CASRFSRGRGADTQYF.

The chain joins TRBV11-2 to TRBJ2-7; a possible D gene is TRBD1 (6 bases). Germline CDR1 reads SGHAT; CDR2 reads FQNNGV. V gave up 1 base and J gave up 2 bases, with 15 bases separating them. CDR3 length: 16 residues. CDR3 region: CASSLVAGATPYEQYF. The CDR3 DNA reads as TGTGCCAGCAGCTTAGTAGCAGGGGCGACGCCCTACGAGCAGTACTTC. Full variable domain (rest looked up from reference TRBV11-2 and TRBJ2-7): EAGVAQSPRYKIIEKRQSVAFWCNPISGHATLYWYQQILGQGPKLLIQFQNNGVVDDSQLPKDRFSAERLKGVDSTLKIQPAKLEDSAVYLCASSLVAGATPYEQYFGPGTRLTVT.

This chain joins TRBV5-8 and TRBJ1-2; 9 bases agree with TRBD1. The CDR3 runs 14 residues. V shed 4 bases and J 4 bases; nucleotides not matched to a gene: 5. Germline assignment: CDR1 SGHTS and CDR2 YDEGEE. The CDR3 DNA sequence: TGTGCCAGCAGCCTGGGACAGGGCGCCTATGGCTACACCTTC. Its protein product is CASSLGQGAYGYTF.

V usage is TRBV5-4 and J usage is TRBJ1-4; possibly TRBD1 for D (6 bases). The CDR3 is made up of 16 amino acids. From germline, CDR1 is SGHNT and CDR2 YYREEE (reference sequence). Trimming took off 0 bases at V and 0 bases at J, with 9 bases between the two ends. CDR3 sequence: CASSLGGTTTNEKLFF. Written as DNA, the CDR3 is TGTGCCAGCAGCTTGGGGGGGACAACAACTAATGAAAAACTGTTTTTT. Combining the CDR3 with reference TRBV5-4 and TRBJ1-4 gives the whole variable domain ETGVTQSPTHLIKTRGQQVTLRCSSQSGHNTVSWYQQALGQGPQFIFQYYREEENGRGNFPPRFSGLQFPNYSSELNVNALELDDSALYLCASSLGGTTTNEKLFFGSGTQLSVL.

J is TRBJ2-5 and V is TRBV18, with a possible D match to TRBD2 (5 bases). The CDR3 is 13 residues long. Germline V gene lookup returns CDR1 KGHSH and CDR2 LQKENI. Trimming removed 3 bases from V and 5 bases from J, with 10 bases in between. The CDR3 loop reads CASSPGNGETQYF. CDR3 nucleotide sequence: TGTGCCAGCTCACCCGGGAACGGGGAGACCCAGTACTTC. Full variable domain (remainder filled in from reference TRBV18 and TRBJ2-5): NAGVMQNPRHLVRRRGQEARLRCSPMKGHSHVYWYRQLPEEGLKFMVYLQKENIIDESGMPKERFSAEFPKEGPSILRIQQVVRGDSAAYFCASSPGNGETQYFGPGTRLLVL.

This clone was detected once. The chain links TRBV7-2 to TRBJ2-7; TRBD2 agrees at 9 bases. The CDR3 sequence is 15 residues long. V shed 3 bases, J shed 7 bases, and the junction held 10 bases outside the gene matches. CDR1 is SGHTA and CDR2 is FQGNSA in the germline V gene. CDR3 bases: TGTGCCAGCAGCTTCGGCGGGAGGGCCTCAGGGGAGCAGTACTTC. Translation gives CASSFGGRASGEQYF.

The chain couples TRBV18 to TRBJ2-5; tentative D call: TRBD2 (6 bases). Trimming pared 1 base from V and 2 bases from J, leaving 11 bases between. The CDR3 consists of 15 residues. Germline V lookup: CDR1 KGHSH, CDR2 LQKENI. The CDR3 here is CASSPLGGPQETQYF. The CDR3 DNA sequence: TGTGCCAGCTCACCACTCGGGGGACCACAAGAGACCCAGTACTTC.

The chain combines TRBV10-3 with TRBJ2-7; 10 bases line up with TRBD2. The junction had 2 bases not matched to a gene; V was cut back by 0 bases and J by 0 bases. Germline V CDR1 and CDR2: ENHRY, SYGVKD. This CDR3 spans 16 amino acids. This CDR3 reads CAISESTSGRSYEQYF. For the CDR3, the DNA is TGTGCCATCAGTGAGTCGACTAGCGGGCGCTCCTACGAGCAGTACTTC.

The rearrangement uses TRBV11-3 and TRBJ2-1; 9 bases are shared with TRBD1. With V trimmed by 4 bases and J by 4 bases, 5 bases remained unmatched. The CDR3 consists of 15 residues. Germline-derived CDR1 and CDR2 are SGHNT and YENEEA. CDR3 region: CASSSGDRAYNEQFF. CDR3 nucleotides: TGTGCCAGCAGCTCCGGGGACAGGGCTTACAATGAGCAGTTCTTC.